Below, 9 T cell receptor beta chains from the same sample are listed, as sequenced in a study of cytomegalovirus exposure and HLA in healthy donors. PCR amplification relied on 60 Vbeta primers (plus 13 Jbeta primers). Sequencing used immunoSEQ multiplex PCR; TCRdb keeps in-frame clones, though not all of them. The sample has roughly 200,000 clones, approximately 86% seen once; the top ten hold around 0.31%. The sequencing sample was made of PBMCs. The receptors were sampled from a woman aged 30 to 39 in good health and CMV-seronegative.

V and J are TRBV19 and TRBJ1-4; 9 bases agree with TRBD1. V dropped 7 bases and J dropped 6; count of bases not matched to a gene: 6. CDR1 LNHDA and CDR2 SQIVND come from the germline V gene (reference sequence). There are 14 residues in the CDR3. This CDR3 is CASTRDREDEKLFF. Here the CDR3 DNA reads TGTGCCAGTACGAGGGACAGGGAGGATGAAAAACTGTTTTTT.

V gene TRBV7-9 combines with J gene TRBJ1-5; 8 bases match TRBD1. CDR3 length equals 13 residues. CDR1 and CDR2 from the germline V gene are SEHNR and FQNEAQ (reference sequence). Trimming took 5 bases from V and 8 from J; bases not matched to a gene: 5. This CDR3 reads CASSVTGDEPQHF. The CDR3 nucleotides are TGTGCCAGCAGCGTGACAGGGGATGAGCCCCAGCATTTT.

This clone was seen a few times. V usage is TRBV6-1 and J usage is TRBJ2-7; 10 bases are shared with TRBD2. V shed 6 bases and J 3 bases; nucleotides not matched to a gene: 5. The germline V gene encodes CDR1 MNHNS and CDR2 SASEGT. This CDR3 contains 14 residues. This chain's CDR3 is CASRKGTSDYEQYF. The DNA for the CDR3 is TGTGCCAGCAGAAAGGGGACTAGCGACTACGAGCAGTACTTC.

J is TRBJ2-7 and V is TRBV27, with D possibly TRBD1 on 6 matching bases. Germline V CDR1 and CDR2: MNHEY, SMNVEV (reference sequence). The CDR3 runs to 14 residues. V was cut by 3 bases and J by 0 bases, with 9 bases left in between. The CDR3 is CASSFRGRSYEQYF. The CDR3 DNA is TGTGCCAGCAGTTTCAGGGGCCGCTCCTACGAGCAGTACTTC.

The CDR3 here is CASRGTGYGYTF. Written as DNA, the CDR3 is TGTGCCAGCAGGGGTACAGGGTATGGCTACACCTTC. The V call is TRBV6-5, the J call TRBJ1-2, with D perhaps TRBD1 (6 bases). Trimming took 6 bases from V and 5 from J, leaving 10 bases between them. CDR1 and CDR2 (germline): MNHEY, SVGAGI. The CDR3 consists of 12 residues.

This chain links TRBV4-1 with TRBJ1-2, with D possibly matching TRBD1 (6 bases). The CDR3 runs 14 residues. The V and J ends lost 6 bases and 10 bases respectively, with 21 bases between them. Germline lookup yields CDR1 MGHRA and CDR2 YSYEKL. In DNA form, the CDR3 reads TGCGCCAGCAGTTCGGACAGCCGGTTTTCTGTCTACACCTTC. It is translated as CASSSDSRFSVYTF.

The CDR3 region is CASSPLEDYTGELFF. DNA for the CDR3: TGTGCCAGCAGTCCCCTAGAGGATTACACCGGGGAGCTGTTTTTT. The J gene is TRBJ2-2, the V gene TRBV6-5; D is unclear. Germline lookup yields CDR1 MNHEY and CDR2 SVGAGI. Trimming removed 5 bases at V and 3 bases at J, with 13 bases between. This CDR3 is built from 15 residues.

This chain connects TRBV15 to TRBJ1-4; a possible D gene is TRBD1 (6 bases). CDR1 is LNHNV and CDR2 is YYDKDF in the germline V gene (reference sequence). Between the trimmed V and J ends, which lost 3 bases and 2 bases, there was a span of 13 bases. CDR3 length equals 16 residues. This CDR3 is CATSSGTPGTNEKLFF. The CDR3 region has the DNA TGTGCCACCAGCAGCGGGACACCGGGGACTAATGAAAAACTGTTTTTT.

The genes are TRBV5-4 and TRBJ2-7; weak D call: TRBD2 (6 bases). Germline lookup yields CDR1 SGHNT and CDR2 YYREEE (reference sequence). This CDR3 has 15 amino acids. V lost 2 bases and J 1 base, leaving 13 bases between the germline ends. The CDR3 reads CASSLGGKTSYEQYF. The CDR3 region has the DNA TGTGCCAGCAGCTTAGGCGGGAAGACTTCCTACGAGCAGTACTTC.